The 28 T cell receptor beta chains reported below all come from one sample, sequenced in a study of blood T cell repertoires in COVID-19. The method was immunoSEQ multiplex PCR; TCRdb's version includes in-frame clones alone and lacks a portion of them. In the table there are 90,000 or so clones, about 86% of which are singletons. Material for sequencing was peripheral blood. These receptors were collected from a man aged 80 or over with active or convalescent COVID-19.

The chain is built from TRBV7-6 and TRBJ1-6; D possibly corresponds to TRBD1 (5 bases). The germline V gene encodes CDR1 SGHVS and CDR2 FNYEAQ. This CDR3 comprises 19 residues. V was cut by 5 bases and J by 7 bases, with 27 bases left in between. The CDR3, as DNA: TGTGCCAGCAGCCTTAGGTCCGGTGGGGGGAGAGAGGCGAATTCACCCCTCCACTTT. Protein sequence: CASSLRSGGGREANSPLHF.

The V gene is TRBV28, the J gene TRBJ1-1, with 8 bases matching TRBD1. CDR1 MDHEN and CDR2 SYDVKM come from the germline V gene. The junction had 4 bases not matched to a gene; V was cut back by 5 bases and J by 5 bases. The CDR3 runs to 13 residues. CDR3 coding DNA: TGTGCCAGCAGTCTCAGGGGGCAGACTGAAGCTTTCTTT. It is translated as CASSLRGQTEAFF.

This clone was observed at least ten times. The genes are TRBV9 and TRBJ1-2; tentative D call: TRBD1 (6 bases). The CDR3 contains 14 residues. The germline CDR1 and CDR2 sequences are SGDLS and YYNGEE. The V gene lost 0 bases and the J gene lost 4 bases, with 10 bases spanning the gap. The CDR3 nucleotides are TGTGCCAGCAGCGTAGGACAGGCCCTCTATGGCTACACCTTC. This encodes CASSVGQALYGYTF.

The chain has TRBV11-2 and TRBJ1-2; 7 bases map to TRBD1. With V trimmed by 3 bases and J by 8 bases, 6 bases remained unmatched. This CDR3 spans 13 amino acids. CDR1 SGHAT and CDR2 FQNNGV come from the germline V gene. The CDR3: CASSFRGARGYTF. CDR3 sequence (DNA): TGTGCCAGCAGCTTCAGGGGGGCGCGGGGCTACACCTTC.

The chain has TRBV27 and TRBJ1-6; a weak D match, TRBD1 (5 bases). Germline lookup yields CDR1 MNHEY and CDR2 SMNVEV (reference sequence). CDR3 size: 14 residues. The germline V and J ends were trimmed by 4 bases and 7 bases, with 11 bases remaining between them. The CDR3 loop is CASSSRGGNSPLHF. CDR3 nucleotide sequence: TGTGCCAGCAGTTCGCGGGGGGGGAATTCACCCCTCCACTTT.

The chain carries TRBV12-3 or TRBV12-4 and TRBJ2-1; D unresolved. Trimming removed 3 bases at V and 7 bases at J, with 10 bases between. The CDR3 contains 13 residues. Here the CDR3 reads CASSFFVVNEQFF. CDR3 DNA: TGTGCCAGCAGTTTCTTCGTAGTGAATGAGCAGTTCTTC.

The chain employs TRBV7-8 and TRBJ1-6; 7 bases are shared with TRBD1. The CDR3 contains 15 residues. V was pared by 5 bases and J by 3 bases, with 4 bases of the junction left unmatched. Germline lookup yields CDR1 SGHVS and CDR2 FQNEAQ. CDR3 amino acids: CASSQQGHYNSPLHF. The CDR3 DNA sequence: TGTGCCAGCAGCCAACAGGGGCACTATAATTCACCCCTCCACTTT.

The chain employs TRBV7-8 and TRBJ2-7, with 8 bases identical to TRBD2. The CDR3 consists of 15 residues. CDR1 and CDR2 (germline): SGHVS, FQNEAQ. The trim removed 1 base at V and 7 bases at J, leaving 9 bases unmatched. CDR3 coding DNA: TGTGCCAGCAGCTTAGGCGGGAGGCCCACAGGGGAGCAGTACTTC. Encoded protein: CASSLGGRPTGEQYF.

The CDR3 DNA reads TGTGCCAGCAGTTTATCCGGGACTGAAGCTTTCTTT. This sequence encodes CASSLSGTEAFF. This rearrangement joins TRBV12-3 or TRBV12-4 to TRBJ1-1; D call uncertain. Between the trimmed V and J ends, which lost 2 bases and 5 bases, there was a span of 6 bases. This CDR3 region has 12 residues.

This clone was detected once. The gene calls are TRBV30 and TRBJ1-5; D is possibly TRBD1 (5 bases). CDR3 length equals 15 residues. The V end lost 1 base, the J end lost 0 bases, and 10 bases lay between the germline ends. The germline CDR1 and CDR2 sequences are GTSNPN and SVGIG (reference sequence). The CDR3 loop reads CAWSGGGTSNQPQHF. CDR3 nucleotides: TGTGCCTGGAGTGGAGGAGGGACTAGCAATCAGCCCCAGCATTTT.

The gene calls are TRBV27 and TRBJ2-5; the match to TRBD2 covers 13 bases. J was trimmed by 5 bases and V by 0 bases; bases with no gene match: 9. CDR1 MNHEY and CDR2 SMNVEV come from the germline V gene (reference sequence). The CDR3 is 18 amino acids. CDR3 DNA: TGTGCCAGCAGTTTATCACTAGCGGGAGGGGAACCCGTGGAGACCCAGTACTTC. The encoded protein is CASSLSLAGGEPVETQYF.

This rearrangement joins TRBV6-6 to TRBJ1-2; 8 positions agree with TRBD1. The CDR3 spans 15 residues. Germline-derived CDR1 and CDR2 are MNHNY and SVGAGI (reference sequence). V gave up 7 bases and J gave up 4 bases; unmatched junction bases: 11. Written as DNA, the CDR3 is TGTGCCAGCACCTACTCCAAACAGGGGGGCTATGGCTACACCTTC. Translation gives CASTYSKQGGYGYTF.

This chain uses TRBV4-2 with TRBJ2-1; D is possibly TRBD2 (10 bases). Trimming pared 4 bases from V and 10 bases from J, leaving 38 bases between. The CDR3 has 21 residues. Looked up from germline, CDR1 is LGHNA and CDR2 is YNFKEQ. The CDR3 region has the DNA TGTGCCAGCAGCCGAAAAGAAGGGACAGGGCACAGCGGGAGGGTCTGGAGGGAGCAGTTCTTC. The encoded protein is CASSRKEGTGHSGRVWREQFF.

On this clone: Its ends do not fully match the called genes, so a read error is possible. The chain employs TRBV5-1 and TRBJ2-2, with 10 bases that match TRBD1. The CDR3 sequence is 16 residues long. Looked up from germline, CDR1 is SGHRS and CDR2 is YFSETQ. The CDR3 DNA reads as TGCGCCAGCAGCTTAGGGACAGGGGCGAACACCGGGGAGCTATTTTTT. It specifies CASSLGTGANTGELFF.

The chain is built from TRBV6-6 and TRBJ2-7, with 10 bases that match TRBD1. CDR3 size: 14 residues. Trimming cost V 7 bases and J 3 bases; bases outside gene matches: 6. Germline loops: CDR1 MNHNY, CDR2 SVGAGI (reference sequence). This chain's CDR3 is CASTPRTGGYEQYF. The CDR3 DNA is TGTGCCAGCACCCCCAGGACAGGGGGCTACGAGCAGTACTTC.

V and J are TRBV25-1 and TRBJ1-6; D ambiguous. There are 16 residues in the CDR3. V dropped 4 bases and J dropped 0 bases, with 10 bases sitting between them. CDR1 and CDR2 (germline): MGHDK, SYGVNS. The CDR3 nucleotides are TGTGCCAGCAGTGCCCGAGAGAGCTCCTATAATTCACCCCTCCACTTT. Translation: CASSARESSYNSPLHF.

This clone was counted between two and nine times. The J gene is TRBJ2-7, the V gene TRBV12-1; the D segment call TRBD2 is taken from the table without a DNA check. TRBV12-1 represents a pseudogene. The CDR3 runs 18 residues. The CDR3 DNA follows: TGTGCCAGCAGACCTGCCGGGACTAGCGGGAGGGCCTGTTACGAGCAGTACTTC. Protein product: CASRPAGTSGRACYEQYF.

This sequence joins TRBV6-5 and TRBJ1-2, with D possibly TRBD1 on 6 matching bases. The CDR3 has 12 amino acids. The ends were cut back, 5 bases at V and 10 bases at J, with 14 bases in the middle. In germline, CDR1 is MNHEY, CDR2 SVGAGI. The CDR3 is CASSRQAGDYTF. The CDR3 DNA reads TGTGCCAGCAGTAGACAGGCCGGGGACTACACCTTC.

The chain carries TRBV19 and TRBJ2-7, with TRBD1 matching 9 bases. The CDR3 is 15 residues long. The germline gives CDR1 LNHDA, CDR2 SQIVND (reference sequence). J was trimmed by 4 bases and V by 4 bases; bases with no gene match: 8. CDR3 sequence: CASSRRGQGLYEQYF. DNA for the CDR3: TGTGCCAGTAGTAGGAGGGGACAGGGTTTATACGAGCAGTACTTC. The full variable domain, with the rest looked up from reference TRBV19 and TRBJ2-7, is DGGITQSPKYLFRKEGQNVTLSCEQNLNHDAMYWYRQDPGQGLRLIYYSQIVNDFQKGDIAEGYSVSREKKESFPLTVTSAQKNPTAFYLCASSRRGQGLYEQYFGPGTRLTVT.

This chain joins TRBV27 and TRBJ1-1; D may be TRBD1 (5 bases). Trimming left V 4 bases short and J 4 bases short, with 13 bases between. The V gene's germline CDR1 is MNHEY and CDR2 SMNVEV (reference sequence). The CDR3 contains 14 residues. In nucleotides, the CDR3 is TGTGCCAGCAGTTCAATCCGGGACTCCACTGAAGCTTTCTTT. The encoded protein is CASSSIRDSTEAFF.

The chain combines TRBV7-2 with TRBJ2-5, with 9 bases identical to TRBD2. The CDR3 loop spans 16 amino acids. J was trimmed by 1 base and V by 1 base; bases with no gene match: 4. Germline V CDR1 and CDR2: SGHTA, FQGNSA. Here the CDR3 DNA reads TGTGCCAGCAGCTTAGGGCTAGCGGGAAGCCAAGAGACCCAGTACTTC. Residues: CASSLGLAGSQETQYF.

The chain links TRBV10-3 to TRBJ2-2; a possible D gene is TRBD2 (6 bases). This CDR3 comprises 18 residues. CDR1 is ENHRY, CDR2 SYGVKD, per germline. V lost 2 bases and J lost 0, with 16 bases in between. CDR3 coding DNA: TGTGCCATCAGTGAGCCCGCGGGACGGTTCGCGAACACCGGGGAGCTGTTTTTT. It yields the protein CAISEPAGRFANTGELFF.

V gene TRBV2 combines with J gene TRBJ1-6; 7 bases are a match to TRBD1. Germline loops: CDR1 SNHLY, CDR2 FYNNEI. After removal of 11 bases from V and 4 bases from J, the junction contained 5 bases not matched to a gene. The CDR3 covers 13 residues. The DNA of the CDR3 is TGTGCCGGGACGACAGGGTATAATTCACCCCTCCACTTT. Its translation: CAGTTGYNSPLHF.

This sequence joins TRBV19 and TRBJ2-1, with TRBD1 identical over 8 bases. J gave up 0 bases and V 4 bases, and 11 bases lay outside the gene matches. CDR1 is LNHDA and CDR2 is SQIVND in the germline V gene (reference sequence). CDR3 length: 18 residues. CDR3 in amino acids: CASSRDRTGPSSYNEQFF. The DNA of the CDR3 is TGTGCCAGTAGTAGAGACCGGACAGGGCCGAGCTCCTACAATGAGCAGTTCTTC.

A single count supports this clone. The V call is TRBV2, the J call TRBJ1-5; no firm D call. The CDR3 is 14 residues long. Germline V lookup: CDR1 SNHLY, CDR2 FYNNEI. The ends were cut back, 7 bases at V and 0 bases at J, with 10 bases in the middle. The CDR3 DNA follows: TGTGCCAGCAATTCCGGTTATAGCAATCAGCCCCAGCATTTT. Translated: CASNSGYSNQPQHF.

The chain couples TRBV5-4 to TRBJ2-1, with 8 bases matching TRBD2. Germline CDR1 is SGHNT and CDR2 is YYREEE (reference sequence). Trimming at V came to 3 bases and at J to 3 bases, leaving 8 bases not matched to a gene. This CDR3 spans 16 amino acids. CDR3 DNA: TGTGCCAGCAGCTGGGTTAATAGCGGGAACTACAATGAGCAGTTCTTC. Translating it yields CASSWVNSGNYNEQFF.

This chain joins TRBV9 and TRBJ1-6; D possibly corresponds to TRBD1 (5 bases). The CDR3 runs 15 residues. Trimming cost V 0 bases and J 10 bases, with 14 bases left between them. Germline CDR1 reads SGDLS; CDR2 reads YYNGEE. This CDR3 reads CASSVEDGGNSPLHF. The CDR3 DNA is TGTGCCAGCAGCGTAGAGGATGGGGGGAACTCACCCCTCCACTTT.

The chain has TRBV5-4 and TRBJ1-1, with D uncertain. The length of the CDR3 is 14 residues. The germline V gene encodes CDR1 SGHNT and CDR2 YYREEE (reference sequence). V was clipped by 4 bases and J by 5 bases, with 15 bases between them. The DNA for the CDR3 is TGTGCCAGCAGCCCGCTTGAGGGTTCTACTGAAGCTTTCTTT. This sequence encodes CASSPLEGSTEAFF.